The TCR beta chain described here comes from a study of technical replicates of blood from four donors. Data came from immunoSEQ multiplex PCR; TCRdb stores just in-frame clones and leaves some out. Of fewer than 90,000 clones listed, 92% are singletons. Sequences were obtained from T cells isolated from PBMCs. This receptor was identified in a human donor in good health.

DNA of the CDR3: TGTGCCAGCAGCGTAGCGGGAGCCTACGAGCAGTACTTC. It translates to CASSVAGAYEQYF. The chain carries TRBV9 and TRBJ2-7, with a weak D call TRBD2 (6 bases). This CDR3 contains 13 residues. The V end lost 0 bases, the J end lost 2 bases, and 6 bases lay between the germline ends. Germline V gene sequence: CDR1 SGDLS, CDR2 YYNGEE.